One sample yielded the 21 T cell receptor beta chains listed below, sequenced in a study of blood T cell repertoires in COVID-19. Assay: immunoSEQ multiplex PCR; the TCRdb copy retains only in-frame clones and omits some. The sample contains a few hundred thousand clones, over 85% of which appear only once. What was sequenced was PBMCs or T cells enriched from blood (not recorded which). The origin of the receptors is a woman aged 25 to 39 who had recovered from COVID-19.

J is TRBJ2-2 and V is TRBV12-3 or TRBV12-4; 9 bases agree with TRBD1. The CDR3 is made up of 13 amino acids. V lost 8 bases, J lost 4 bases, and 2 bases stayed unmatched. This chain's CDR3 is CASDRGVTGELFF. The CDR3 DNA is TGTGCCAGCGACAGGGGGGTCACCGGGGAGCTGTTTTTT.

This clone occurred once. The CDR3 nucleotides read TGCGCCAGCAGCTTGGATGACAGGGGGATCTACGAGCAGTACTTC. Its protein is CASSLDDRGIYEQYF. The chain joins TRBV5-1 to TRBJ2-7; 9 nucleotides line up with TRBD1. Losses at the gene ends were 0 bases for V and 3 bases for J; bases not matched to a gene: 4. Looked up from germline, CDR1 is SGHRS and CDR2 is YFSETQ. The CDR3 extends over 15 amino acids.

The chain carries TRBV5-6 and TRBJ1-1; 10 bases are shared with TRBD1. Trimming at V came to 4 bases and at J to 2 bases, leaving 11 bases not matched to a gene. CDR1 and CDR2 from the germline V gene are SGHDT and YYEEEE. This CDR3 is 17 amino acids long. CDR3 DNA: TGTGCCAGCAGCCACGATGGGACAGGGGCTATTAACACTGAAGCTTTCTTT. It codes for CASSHDGTGAINTEAFF.

This chain links TRBV6-4 with TRBJ1-4, with D possibly being TRBD1 (5 bases). Trimming pared 6 bases from V and 8 bases from J, leaving 13 bases between. There are 13 residues in the CDR3. Germline V gene lookup returns CDR1 MRHNA and CDR2 SNTAGT. Here the CDR3 DNA reads TGTGCCAGCAGCCAACAACGGGGGGAAAAACTGTTTTTT. It codes for CASSQQRGEKLFF.

This chain connects TRBV19 to TRBJ1-5; 7 bases fit TRBD1. The CDR3 runs 14 residues. Trimming took 4 bases from V and 1 from J; bases not matched to a gene: 1. Germline V CDR1 and CDR2: LNHDA, SQIVND (reference sequence). This CDR3 reads CASSKTGSNQPQHF. As DNA, the CDR3 is TGTGCCAGTAGTAAGACAGGGAGCAATCAGCCCCAGCATTTT.

The CDR3 DNA reads TGTGCCAGTAGAGAATTAGCGGAAGAGACCCAGTACTTC. Its protein is CASRELAEETQYF. The chain couples TRBV19 to TRBJ2-5; tentative D call: TRBD2 (6 bases). The germline V gene encodes CDR1 LNHDA and CDR2 SQIVND (reference sequence). Trimming shortened V by 6 bases and J by 3 bases, and 11 bases separated the two germline ends. This CDR3 has 13 amino acids.

The chain combines TRBV30 with TRBJ2-1; 7 bases fit TRBD1. This CDR3 contains 14 residues. Per germline, CDR1 GTSNPN and CDR2 SVGIG (reference sequence). The ends lost 1 base at V and 2 bases at J; junction bases unmatched: 2. CDR3 in DNA: TGTGCCTGGAGTGGACAGGGCACCTACAATGAGCAGTTCTTC. Its protein product is CAWSGQGTYNEQFF.

The chain couples TRBV28 to TRBJ1-6; no reliable D call. V lost 3 bases, J lost 6 bases, and 12 bases lay in between. Germline V gene sequence: CDR1 MDHEN, CDR2 SYDVKM. The CDR3 has 15 residues. CDR3 residues: CASSFFPGLNSPLHF. The CDR3 DNA follows: TGTGCCAGCAGTTTCTTTCCAGGACTTAATTCACCCCTCCACTTT.

This clone was detected a few times. The genes are TRBV4-2 and TRBJ1-6, with unresolved D. Germline assignment: CDR1 LGHNA and CDR2 YNFKEQ. Trimming removed 0 bases at V and 10 bases at J, with 4 bases between. This CDR3 region has 12 residues. The CDR3 loop reads CASSQDVSPLHF. CDR3 DNA sequence: TGTGCCAGCAGCCAAGATGTATCACCCCTCCACTTT.

This clone has a single count. The V gene is TRBV6-5, the J gene TRBJ1-2; D is possibly TRBD1 (6 bases). Trimming took off 6 bases at V and 4 bases at J, with 18 bases between the two ends. CDR3 length: 15 residues. CDR1 MNHEY and CDR2 SVGAGI come from the germline V gene. CDR3 in amino acids: CASRTQGSGVYGYTF. The CDR3 DNA follows: TGTGCCAGCAGGACACAGGGTTCAGGTGTCTATGGCTACACCTTC.

The chain is built from TRBV15 and TRBJ2-7; 8 bases are a match to TRBD1. Trimming cost V 4 bases and J 4 bases; bases outside gene matches: 12. The CDR3 totals 16 residues. From germline, CDR1 is LNHNV and CDR2 YYDKDF (reference sequence). CDR3 bases: TGTGCCACCAGCAAACCGGAGACAGGGGACCTGTACGAGCAGTACTTC. Its protein is CATSKPETGDLYEQYF.

This clone was recorded only once. V usage is TRBV14 and J usage is TRBJ2-1, with D possibly being TRBD1 (5 bases). Germline V gene lookup returns CDR1 SGHDN and CDR2 FVKESK. CDR3 size: 15 residues. V lost 3 bases, J lost 9 bases, and 18 bases lay in between. CDR3 protein: CASSHGHHVSAEQFF. Here the CDR3 DNA reads TGTGCCAGCAGCCACGGACATCACGTCTCTGCTGAGCAGTTCTTC.

V is TRBV9 and J is TRBJ1-2; D might be TRBD1 (6 bases). V lost 0 bases to trimming and J lost 7 bases, with 25 bases between them. There are 18 residues in the CDR3. The germline gives CDR1 SGDLS, CDR2 YYNGEE. The CDR3 sequence: CASSVGLSGETQGGGYTF. Written as DNA, the CDR3 is TGTGCCAGCAGCGTAGGATTGTCAGGGGAGACTCAAGGGGGTGGCTACACCTTC.

The chain uses TRBV6-4 and TRBJ2-3, with 8 bases fitting TRBD1. J lost 7 bases, V lost 8 bases, and 8 bases had no gene match. This CDR3 has 13 residues. The V gene's germline CDR1 is MRHNA and CDR2 SNTAGT. The CDR3 DNA is TGTGCCAGCTCATCAGGGGGCAAGAATACGCAGTATTTT. Translation gives CASSSGGKNTQYF.

This clone was detected once. This rearrangement joins TRBV30 to TRBJ2-5, with a weak D call TRBD2 (5 bases). Germline V CDR1 and CDR2: GTSNPN, SVGIG (reference sequence). This CDR3 spans 16 amino acids. The germline V and J ends were trimmed by 3 bases and 2 bases, with 19 bases remaining between them. The CDR3 here is CAWSGGLAGRQETQYF. CDR3 nucleotides: TGTGCCTGGAGCGGTGGGCTAGCAGGACGGCAAGAGACCCAGTACTTC.

The CDR3 DNA sequence: TGTGCCAGCTCCGTTCTGACAGGAGGAAACTATGGCTACACCTTC. Amino acid sequence: CASSVLTGGNYGYTF. The chain carries TRBV3-1 (or the pseudogene TRBV3-2) and TRBJ1-2; D possibly corresponds to TRBD1 (6 bases). CDR3 size: 15 residues. Germline CDR1 LGHDT, CDR2 YNNKEL (reference sequence). The V and J ends lost 8 bases and 2 bases respectively, with 18 bases between them.

The rearrangement uses TRBV14 and TRBJ2-7; 10 bases align to TRBD2. Trimming removed 6 bases from V and 1 base from J; junction bases left unmatched: 6. In germline, CDR1 is SGHDN, CDR2 FVKESK. The CDR3 covers 15 residues. CDR3 nucleotide sequence: TGTGCCAGCAGGCCCTCGGGACTAGCGTCCTACGAGCAGTACTTC. Translating gives CASRPSGLASYEQYF.

The chain uses TRBV27 and TRBJ1-1; no clear D. Per the germline V gene, CDR1 is MNHEY and CDR2 is SMNVEV (reference sequence). There are 15 residues in the CDR3. V lost 4 bases to trimming and J lost 4 bases, with 16 bases between them. CDR3 in amino acids: CASSYKVVGGTEAFF. CDR3 sequence (DNA): TGTGCCAGCAGTTATAAGGTTGTCGGAGGCACTGAAGCTTTCTTT.

This chain links TRBV5-1 with TRBJ1-5; no firm D call. The V and J ends lost 1 base and 5 bases respectively, with 10 bases between them. There are 14 residues in the CDR3. Germline V gene sequence: CDR1 SGHRS, CDR2 YFSETQ. This CDR3 reads CASSLNGLDQPQHF. For the CDR3, the DNA is TGCGCCAGCAGCTTGAACGGGTTGGATCAGCCCCAGCATTTT.

CDR3 protein: CASSYGLALAKNIQYF. In DNA, the CDR3 is TGTGCCAGCAGTTACGGCCTAGCTTTGGCCAAAAACATTCAGTACTTC. This chain connects TRBV6-2 or TRBV6-3 to TRBJ2-4, with a possible D match to TRBD2 (5 bases). The CDR3 has 16 residues. In germline, CDR1 is MNHEY, CDR2 SVGEGT. The V end lost 2 bases, the J end lost 1 base, and 12 bases lay between the germline ends.

This chain uses TRBV6-6 with TRBJ2-1, with 15 bases that match TRBD2. Per the germline V gene, CDR1 is MNHNY and CDR2 is SVGAGI (reference sequence). This CDR3 region has 16 residues. V was clipped by 4 bases and J by 10 bases; unmatched bases: 8. CDR3 DNA: TGTGCCAGCAGTTCCGGGACTAGCGGGAGGTTCGGCGAGCAGTTCTTC. Protein sequence: CASSSGTSGRFGEQFF.